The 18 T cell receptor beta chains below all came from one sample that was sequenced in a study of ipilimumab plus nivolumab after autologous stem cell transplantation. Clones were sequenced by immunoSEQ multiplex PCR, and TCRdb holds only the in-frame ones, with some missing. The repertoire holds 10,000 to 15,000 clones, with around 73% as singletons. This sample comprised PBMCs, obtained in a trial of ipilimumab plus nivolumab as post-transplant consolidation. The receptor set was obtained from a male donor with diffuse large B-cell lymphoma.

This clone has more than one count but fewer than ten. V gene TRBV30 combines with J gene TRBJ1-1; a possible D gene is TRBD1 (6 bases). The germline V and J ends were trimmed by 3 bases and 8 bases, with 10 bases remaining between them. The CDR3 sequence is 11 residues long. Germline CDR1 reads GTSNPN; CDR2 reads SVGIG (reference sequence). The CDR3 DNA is TGTGCCTGGAGCCTTGACAGGGAAGCTTTCTTT. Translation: CAWSLDREAFF. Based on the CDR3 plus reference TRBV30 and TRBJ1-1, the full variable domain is SQTIHQWPATLVQPVGSPLSLECTVEGTSNPNLYWYRQAAGRGLQLLFYSVGIGQISSEVPQNLSASRPQDRQFILSSKKLLLSDSGFYLCAWSLDREAFFGQGTRLTVV.

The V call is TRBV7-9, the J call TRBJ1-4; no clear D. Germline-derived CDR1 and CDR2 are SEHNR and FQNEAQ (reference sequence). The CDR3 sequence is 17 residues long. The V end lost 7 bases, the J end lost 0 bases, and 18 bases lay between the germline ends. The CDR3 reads CASTPREGAATNEKLFF. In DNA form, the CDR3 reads TGTGCCAGCACCCCTCGAGAGGGAGCTGCAACTAATGAAAAACTGTTTTTT.

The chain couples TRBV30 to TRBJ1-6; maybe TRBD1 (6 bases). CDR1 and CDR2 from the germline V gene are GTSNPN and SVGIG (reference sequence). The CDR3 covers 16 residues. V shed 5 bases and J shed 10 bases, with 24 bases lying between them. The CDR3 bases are TGTGCCTGGGCGACGAGGGGGGCGATCGGAATCTCACCCCTCCACTTT. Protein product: CAWATRGAIGISPLHF. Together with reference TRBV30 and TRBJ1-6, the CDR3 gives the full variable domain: SQTIHQWPATLVQPVGSPLSLECTVEGTSNPNLYWYRQAAGRGLQLLFYSVGIGQISSEVPQNLSASRPQDRQFILSSKKLLLSDSGFYLCAWATRGAIGISPLHFGNGTRLTVT.

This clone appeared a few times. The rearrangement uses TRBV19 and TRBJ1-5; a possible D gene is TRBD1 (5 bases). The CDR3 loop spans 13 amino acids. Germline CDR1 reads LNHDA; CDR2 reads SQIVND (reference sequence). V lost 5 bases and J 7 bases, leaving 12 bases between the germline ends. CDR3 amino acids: CASSGQGTQPQHF. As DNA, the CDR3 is TGTGCCAGTAGTGGGCAGGGTACCCAGCCCCAGCATTTT.

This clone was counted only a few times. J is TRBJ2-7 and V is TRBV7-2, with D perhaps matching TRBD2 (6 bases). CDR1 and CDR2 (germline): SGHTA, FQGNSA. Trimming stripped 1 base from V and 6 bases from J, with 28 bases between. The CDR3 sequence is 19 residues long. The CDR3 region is CASSLVAGTSSGSRAEQYF. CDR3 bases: TGTGCCAGCAGCTTAGTGGCAGGGACCTCGTCCGGGAGCAGGGCCGAGCAGTACTTC.

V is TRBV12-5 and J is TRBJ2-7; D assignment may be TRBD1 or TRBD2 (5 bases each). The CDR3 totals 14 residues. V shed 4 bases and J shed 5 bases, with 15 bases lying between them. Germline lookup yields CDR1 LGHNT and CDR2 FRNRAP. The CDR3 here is CASGSQTRGNEQYF. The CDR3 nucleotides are TGTGCTAGTGGTTCCCAGACGAGGGGCAACGAGCAGTACTTC.

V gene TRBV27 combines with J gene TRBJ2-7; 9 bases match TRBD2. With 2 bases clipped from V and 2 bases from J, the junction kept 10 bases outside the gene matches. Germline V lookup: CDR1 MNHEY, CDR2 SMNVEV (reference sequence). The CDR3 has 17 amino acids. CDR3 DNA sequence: TGTGCCAGCAGTTTACGGGGTGGGGCTAGCGGGGCCTACGAGCAGTACTTC. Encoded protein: CASSLRGGASGAYEQYF.

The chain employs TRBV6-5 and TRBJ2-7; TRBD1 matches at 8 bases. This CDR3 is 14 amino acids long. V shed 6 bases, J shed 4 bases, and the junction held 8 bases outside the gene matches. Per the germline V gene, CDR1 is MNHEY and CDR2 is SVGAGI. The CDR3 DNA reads TGTGCCAGCAGCCACGGACAGGGATGGTACGAGCAGTACTTC. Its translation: CASSHGQGWYEQYF.

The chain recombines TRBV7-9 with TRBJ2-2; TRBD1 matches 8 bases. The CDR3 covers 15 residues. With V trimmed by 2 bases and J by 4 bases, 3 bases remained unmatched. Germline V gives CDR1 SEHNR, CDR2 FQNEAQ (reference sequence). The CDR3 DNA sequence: TGTGCCAGCAGCTTAATGGACAGGGCCACCGGGGAGCTGTTTTTT. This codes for CASSLMDRATGELFF. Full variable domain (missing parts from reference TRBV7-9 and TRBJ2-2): DTGVSQNPRHKITKRGQNVTFRCDPISEHNRLYWYRQTLGQGPEFLTYFQNEAQLEKSRLLSDRFSAERPKGSFSTLEIQRTEQGDSAMYLCASSLMDRATGELFFGEGSRLTVL.

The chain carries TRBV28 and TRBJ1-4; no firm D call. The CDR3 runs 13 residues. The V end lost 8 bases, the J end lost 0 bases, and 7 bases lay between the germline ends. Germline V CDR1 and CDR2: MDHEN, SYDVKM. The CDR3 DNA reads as TGTGCCAGCGATGGAGCAACTAATGAAAAACTGTTTTTT. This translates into CASDGATNEKLFF. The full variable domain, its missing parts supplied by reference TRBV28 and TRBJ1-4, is DVKVTQSSRYLVKRTGEKVFLECVQDMDHENMFWYRQDPGLGLRLIYFSYDVKMKEKGDIPEGYSVSREKKERFSLILESASTNQTSMYLCASDGATNEKLFFGSGTQLSVL.

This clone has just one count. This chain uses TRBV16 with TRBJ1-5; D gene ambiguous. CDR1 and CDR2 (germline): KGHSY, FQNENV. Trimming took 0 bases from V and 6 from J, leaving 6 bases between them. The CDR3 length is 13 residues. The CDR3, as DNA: TGTGCCAGCAGCCAATCGGTAGGTCAGCCCCAGCATTTT. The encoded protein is CASSQSVGQPQHF.

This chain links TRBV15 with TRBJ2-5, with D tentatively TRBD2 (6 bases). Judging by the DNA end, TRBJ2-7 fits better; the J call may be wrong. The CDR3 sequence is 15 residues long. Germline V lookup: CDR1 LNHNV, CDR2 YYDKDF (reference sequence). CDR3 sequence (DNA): TGTGCCACCAGCAGTAGCGGACCGAACTCCTACGAGCAGTACTTC. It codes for CATSSSGPNSYEQYF.

Written as DNA, the CDR3 is TGTGCCAGCAGCCACGTTGGACCCTACGAGCAGTACTTC. The encoded protein is CASSHVGPYEQYF. The J gene is TRBJ2-7, the V gene TRBV14; D is unclear. CDR3 size: 13 residues. CDR1 is SGHDN and CDR2 is FVKESK in the germline V gene. Trimming took 3 bases from V and 2 from J, leaving 8 bases between them.

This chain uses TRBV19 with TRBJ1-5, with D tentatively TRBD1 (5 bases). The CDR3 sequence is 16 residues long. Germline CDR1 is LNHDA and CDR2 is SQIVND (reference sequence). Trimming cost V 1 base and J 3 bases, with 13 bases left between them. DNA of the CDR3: TGTGCCAGTAGTATAGGGGGGTTAAGAGACAATCAGCCCCAGCATTTT. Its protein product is CASSIGGLRDNQPQHF.

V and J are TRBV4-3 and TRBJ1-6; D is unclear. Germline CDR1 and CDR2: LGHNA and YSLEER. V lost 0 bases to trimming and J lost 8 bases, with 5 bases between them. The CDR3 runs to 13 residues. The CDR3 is CASSQDRHSPLHF. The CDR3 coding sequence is TGCGCCAGCAGCCAAGATAGGCATTCACCCCTCCACTTT.

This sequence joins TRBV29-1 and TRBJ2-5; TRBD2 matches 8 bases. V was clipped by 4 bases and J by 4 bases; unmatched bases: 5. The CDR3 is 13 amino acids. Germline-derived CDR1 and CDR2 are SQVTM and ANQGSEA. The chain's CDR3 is CSVVRSGAETQYF. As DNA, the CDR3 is TGCAGCGTTGTACGTAGCGGGGCAGAGACCCAGTACTTC.

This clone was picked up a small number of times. The CDR3 protein is CASSLVRGTGNQPQHF. Written as DNA, the CDR3 is TGTGCCAGCAGCTTAGTAAGGGGGACGGGCAATCAGCCCCAGCATTTT. The chain links TRBV7-9 to TRBJ1-5; possibly TRBD1 for D (6 bases). Germline CDR1 is SEHNR and CDR2 is FQNEAQ (reference sequence). CDR3 length: 16 residues. Trimming shortened V by 1 base and J by 2 bases, and 12 bases separated the two germline ends. The variable domain in full, completed from reference TRBV7-9 and TRBJ1-5, reads DTGVSQNPRHKITKRGQNVTFRCDPISEHNRLYWYRQTLGQGPEFLTYFQNEAQLEKSRLLSDRFSAERPKGSFSTLEIQRTEQGDSAMYLCASSLVRGTGNQPQHFGDGTRLSIL.

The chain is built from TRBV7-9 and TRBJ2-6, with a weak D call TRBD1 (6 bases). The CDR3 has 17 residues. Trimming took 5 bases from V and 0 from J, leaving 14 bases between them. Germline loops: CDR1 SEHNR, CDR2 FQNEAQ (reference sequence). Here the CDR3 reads CASSPGHPYSGANVLTF. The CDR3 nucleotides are TGTGCCAGCAGCCCGGGACACCCCTACTCTGGGGCCAACGTCCTGACTTTC.